These 27 T cell receptor beta chains were sequenced from one sample in a study of human T cells and chemical hapten exposure. Time point defined: patch test 3, about 24 weeks after DPC sensitization. Treatment here: therapeutic diphenylcyclopropenone sensitization with weekly scalp DPC. Each CDR3 protein is one row after TCRdb ran MiXCR on the RACE reads. The table includes 50,000 to 65,000 distinct CDR3 sequences, 9.9% detected once. The input for sequencing was whole blood, taken in connection with sensitization to the hapten diphenylcyclopropenone (DPC). The source of these receptors is a woman aged 40 to 55 with alopecia areata. Some clones in this sample may be carry-over from other donors' samples.

This clonotype showed up many times. This rearrangement joins TRBV29-1 to TRBJ1-1, with a weak D call TRBD1 (5 bases). Germline V gives CDR1 SQVTM, CDR2 ANQGSEA. The V and J ends lost 6 bases and 4 bases respectively, with 12 bases between them. CDR3 length equals 12 residues. CDR3 region: CSVIQGSTEAFF. DNA of the CDR3: TGCAGCGTAATTCAGGGATCCACTGAAGCTTTCTTT.

This chain uses TRBV19 with TRBJ1-5; D call uncertain. CDR1 and CDR2 (germline): LNHDA, SQIVND (reference sequence). V was pared by 7 bases and J by 1 base, with 20 bases between. The CDR3 consists of 17 residues. The CDR3 here is CASNPGRVGRSNQPQHF. For the CDR3, the DNA is TGTGCCAGTAACCCGGGGAGGGTCGGGCGGAGCAATCAGCCCCAGCATTTT.

CDR3: CASCGGWMNTEAFF. Written as DNA, the CDR3 is TGTGCCTCTTGCGGGGGGTGGATGAACACTGAAGCTTTCTTT. The chain is built from TRBV6-1 and TRBJ1-1; perhaps TRBD1 as D (5 bases). Trimming pared 11 bases from V and 0 bases from J, leaving 16 bases between. Germline CDR1 and CDR2: MNHNS and SASEGT. The CDR3 has 14 residues.

J is TRBJ2-7 and V is TRBV20-1, with 11 bases identical to TRBD2. The CDR3 is made up of 16 amino acids. The germline gives CDR1 DFQATT, CDR2 SNEGSKA (reference sequence). Trimming cost V 5 bases and J 2 bases; bases outside gene matches: 11. CDR3 nucleotides: TGCAGTGCTCCACTACTATTAGCGGGGGGGACCTACGAGCAGTACTTC. Its translation is CSAPLLLAGGTYEQYF.

This clonotype was recorded a few times. The genes are TRBV12-5 and TRBJ2-5; tentative D call: TRBD2 (6 bases). The CDR3 spans 15 residues. Germline values: CDR1 LGHNT, CDR2 FRNRAP. The V and J ends lost 7 bases and 0 bases respectively, with 15 bases between them. CDR3 region: CASAGGGEYQETQYF. The CDR3, as DNA: TGTGCTAGTGCCGGAGGCGGGGAGTACCAAGAGACCCAGTACTTC.

This clonotype has at least ten counts. The J gene is TRBJ2-5, the V gene TRBV7-2; 11 nucleotides match TRBD2. The CDR3 is 16 amino acids. Germline values: CDR1 SGHTA, CDR2 FQGNSA. V dropped 6 bases and J dropped 0; count of bases not matched to a gene: 6. The DNA for the CDR3 is TGTGCCAGCAGGCCTAGCGGGGGGAAGTACCAAGAGACCCAGTACTTC. Residues: CASRPSGGKYQETQYF.

There are a few counts of this clonotype. The genes are TRBV7-3 and TRBJ2-7, with D perhaps TRBD1 or TRBD2 (5 bases each). Germline lookup yields CDR1 SGHTA and CDR2 FQGTGA. V lost 5 bases and J lost 1, with 18 bases in between. The CDR3 contains 16 residues. CDR3 sequence: CASSPDGAARSYEQYF. The CDR3 DNA reads TGTGCCAGCAGCCCGGACGGGGCTGCAAGATCCTACGAGCAGTACTTC.

The chain joins TRBV3-1 to TRBJ2-7; no firm D call. The CDR3 totals 14 residues. CDR1 and CDR2 (germline): LGHDT, YNNKEL (reference sequence). Trimming removed 5 bases at V and 0 bases at J, with 11 bases between. CDR3 DNA: TGTGCCAGCAGCTCCTCTGGGAACTCCTACGAGCAGTACTTC. It translates to CASSSSGNSYEQYF.

Many counts were recorded for this clonotype. The junction does not match germline at one end; this may be a read error. The chain carries TRBV29-1 and TRBJ1-4; 9 bases map to TRBD1. There are 12 residues in the CDR3. Germline CDR1 is SQVTM and CDR2 is ANQGSEA. CDR3 in DNA: TGCAGCGGGTTGCGCCCGGGACAGGGTATTTCTTTT. It is translated as CSGLRPGQGISF.

This clonotype showed up just a few times. J is TRBJ2-2 and V is TRBV5-1; D is perhaps TRBD1 (6 bases). V lost 4 bases, J lost 0 bases, and 10 bases lay in between. Germline-derived CDR1 and CDR2 are SGHRS and YFSETQ. The CDR3 runs to 15 residues. CDR3 sequence reads: CASSLGHTNTGELFF. The CDR3 nucleotides are TGCGCCAGCAGCCTGGGACATACGAACACCGGGGAGCTGTTTTTT. Full variable domain (outside the CDR3, taken from reference TRBV5-1 and TRBJ2-2): KAGVTQTPRYLIKTRGQQVTLSCSPISGHRSVSWYQQTPGQGLQFLFEYFSETQRNKGNFPGRFSGRQFSNSRSEMNVSTLELGDSALYLCASSLGHTNTGELFFGEGSRLTVL.

The chain couples TRBV7-2 to TRBJ1-1; no reliable D call. The germline V and J ends were trimmed by 3 bases and 1 base, with 3 bases remaining between them. Per germline, CDR1 SGHTA and CDR2 FQGNSA. The CDR3 is 12 amino acids. This CDR3 reads CASSFGNTEAFF. CDR3 bases: TGTGCCAGCAGCTTCGGGAACACTGAAGCTTTCTTT. The variable domain in full, with the rest retrieved from reference TRBV7-2 and TRBJ1-1, is GAGVSQSPSNKVTEKGKDVELRCDPISGHTALYWYRQSLGQGLEFLIYFQGNSAPDKSGLPSDRFSAERTGGSVSTLTIQRTQQEDSAVYLCASSFGNTEAFFGQGTRLTVV.

This clonotype was counted at least ten times. V is TRBV28 and J is TRBJ1-5; TRBD1 might be the D (5 bases). The length of the CDR3 is 13 residues. The V and J ends lost 7 bases and 7 bases respectively, with 14 bases between them. CDR1 and CDR2 from the germline V gene are MDHEN and SYDVKM. This chain's CDR3 is CASTPGLFQPQHF. The DNA of the CDR3 is TGTGCCAGCACACCAGGGTTATTCCAGCCCCAGCATTTT.

At least ten counts were recorded for this clonotype. This rearrangement joins TRBV18 to TRBJ2-5; TRBD2 matches at 8 bases. Losses at the gene ends were 6 bases for V and 2 bases for J; bases not matched to a gene: 11. CDR1 is KGHSH, CDR2 LQKENI, per germline. The CDR3 loop spans 16 amino acids. The CDR3 is CASSLIRAGDQETQYF. The CDR3 nucleotides are TGTGCCAGCTCCCTGATCCGAGCGGGGGATCAAGAGACCCAGTACTTC.

The gene calls are TRBV7-3 and TRBJ2-3; 7 bases are a match to TRBD1. The CDR3 sequence is 15 residues long. The V and J ends lost 1 base and 3 bases, in that order; junction bases with no gene match: 4. Germline V CDR1 and CDR2: SGHTA, FQGTGA. CDR3: CASSLIGGVTDTQYF. CDR3 in DNA: TGTGCCAGCAGCTTAATAGGGGGCGTGACAGATACGCAGTATTTT.

In its sample, this clonotype was seen many times. CDR3 protein: CASSLGARGSEQYF. The CDR3 nucleotides read TGTGCCAGCAGCTTAGGCGCCAGGGGGTCCGAGCAGTACTTC. The chain joins TRBV7-7 to TRBJ2-7, with TRBD1 identical over 7 bases. From germline, CDR1 is SSHAT and CDR2 FNYEAQ (reference sequence). The CDR3 is made up of 14 amino acids. Unmatched junction bases numbered 6, after V lost 1 base and J lost 6 bases.

This clonotype occurred many times. The V call is TRBV13, the J call TRBJ2-2; the D gene is possibly TRBD2 (5 bases). The V and J ends lost 3 bases and 0 bases respectively, with 17 bases between them. CDR1 is PRHDT and CDR2 is FYEKMQ in the germline V gene (reference sequence). The CDR3 is 18 amino acids. The CDR3 region has the DNA TGTGCCAGCAGCTTGACTAATGAGATTGCATCGAACACCGGGGAGCTGTTTTTT. It codes for CASSLTNEIASNTGELFF.

The chain employs TRBV14 and TRBJ1-4; D might be TRBD1 (6 bases). The V end lost 1 base, the J end lost 7 bases, and 13 bases lay between the germline ends. Germline V gives CDR1 SGHDN, CDR2 FVKESK. The CDR3 runs to 15 residues. CDR3 amino acids: CASSQGKGGVEKLFF. For the CDR3, the DNA is TGTGCCAGCAGCCAAGGGAAGGGGGGAGTTGAAAAACTGTTTTTT.

The gene calls are TRBV7-8 and TRBJ2-3; D call uncertain. Germline values: CDR1 SGHVS, CDR2 FQNEAQ. The CDR3 is 9 residues long. V was clipped by 10 bases and J by 7 bases, with 6 bases between them. The CDR3 is CATGNTQYF. CDR3 DNA: TGTGCCACCGGAAATACGCAGTATTTT. The full variable domain, its missing parts supplied by reference TRBV7-8 and TRBJ2-3, is GAGVSQSPRYKVAKRGQDVALRCDPISGHVSLFWYQQALGQGPEFLTYFQNEAQLDKSGLPSDRFFAERPEGSVSTLKIQRTQQEDSAVYLCATGNTQYFGPGTRLTVL.

This clonotype was counted at least ten times. The V and J genes are TRBV28 and TRBJ2-5; D gene uncertain. Germline assignment: CDR1 MDHEN and CDR2 SYDVKM. The CDR3 loop spans 11 amino acids. The V end lost 5 bases, the J end lost 12 bases, and 13 bases lay between the germline ends. The CDR3 DNA follows: TGTGCCAGCAGTGGTTATGATGTGGAGTACTTC. As protein: CASSGYDVEYF.

This clonotype came up many times. The chain links TRBV12-3 or TRBV12-4 to TRBJ2-7; D might be TRBD1 (7 bases). The germline V and J ends were trimmed by 3 bases and 9 bases, with 24 bases remaining between them. The CDR3 extends over 16 amino acids. The CDR3 is CASSFRRGQGVGGQYF. CDR3 DNA sequence: TGTGCCAGCAGTTTTAGACGGGGGCAGGGGGTCGGAGGGCAGTACTTC.

This clonotype has only a few counts. The chain recombines TRBV19 with TRBJ1-4, with D possibly being TRBD1 (5 bases). Trimming left V 7 bases short and J 3 bases short, with 12 bases between. Germline assignment: CDR1 LNHDA and CDR2 SQIVND (reference sequence). This CDR3 has 14 amino acids. In DNA form, the CDR3 reads TGTGCCAGTACCGCAGGGTGGCCTAATGAAAAACTGTTTTTT. As protein: CASTAGWPNEKLFF. Complete variable domain (other parts from reference TRBV19 and TRBJ1-4): DGGITQSPKYLFRKEGQNVTLSCEQNLNHDAMYWYRQDPGQGLRLIYYSQIVNDFQKGDIAEGYSVSREKKESFPLTVTSAQKNPTAFYLCASTAGWPNEKLFFGSGTQLSVL.

This clonotype was detected a few times. The V and J genes are TRBV6-5 and TRBJ1-4, with TRBD1 identical over 8 bases. Germline CDR1 is MNHEY and CDR2 is SVGAGI. V dropped 6 bases and J dropped 10; count of bases not matched to a gene: 10. The CDR3 extends over 14 amino acids. CDR3 nucleotides: TGTGCCAGCAGCATGACAGGGGTTTTTGGAAAACTGTTTTTT. Amino acid sequence: CASSMTGVFGKLFF.

This clonotype was seen ten or more times. The rearrangement joins TRBV28 to TRBJ2-7; 10 bases align to TRBD1. Germline lookup yields CDR1 MDHEN and CDR2 SYDVKM. This CDR3 region has 15 residues. Trimming took 7 bases from V and 0 from J; bases not matched to a gene: 6. CDR3 in DNA: TGTGCCAGCACCACCTGGGACAGGGGCTCCTACGAGCAGTACTTC. As protein: CASTTWDRGSYEQYF.

This clonotype has just a few counts. The chain recombines TRBV7-6 with TRBJ1-3; tentative D call: TRBD1 (5 bases). Germline loops: CDR1 SGHVS, CDR2 FNYEAQ. The CDR3 sequence is 14 residues long. The germline V and J ends were trimmed by 3 bases and 2 bases, with 8 bases remaining between them. CDR3 protein: CASSLTETGNTIYF. The CDR3 region has the DNA TGTGCCAGCAGCTTGACAGAGACTGGAAACACCATATATTTT.

This clonotype was detected a few times. The rearrangement links TRBV2 to TRBJ2-1; no clear D gene. V lost 6 bases, J lost 9 bases, and 9 bases lay in between. The CDR3 covers 11 residues. Germline V gene lookup returns CDR1 SNHLY and CDR2 FYNNEI. The CDR3 coding sequence is TGTGCCAGCAGGGGGTTGAGTGAGCAGTTCTTC. Amino acids: CASRGLSEQFF.

The chain couples TRBV7-6 to TRBJ2-1; 8 nucleotides match TRBD2. The CDR3 runs 16 residues. Looked up from germline, CDR1 is SGHVS and CDR2 is FNYEAQ. Trimming at V came to 5 bases and at J to 0 bases, leaving 6 bases not matched to a gene. CDR3 protein: CASSDSGTNSYNEQFF. In DNA, the CDR3 is TGTGCCAGCAGCGATAGCGGGACAAACTCCTACAATGAGCAGTTCTTC.

This clonotype was recorded many times. The chain employs TRBV2 and TRBJ1-5; no clear D gene. CDR1 SNHLY and CDR2 FYNNEI come from the germline V gene. The CDR3 has 15 amino acids. V was cut by 1 base and J by 4 bases, with 11 bases left in between. The CDR3, as DNA: TGTGCCAGCAGTGAAGTCTACGGAGAGAATCAGCCCCAGCATTTT. Amino acids: CASSEVYGENQPQHF.